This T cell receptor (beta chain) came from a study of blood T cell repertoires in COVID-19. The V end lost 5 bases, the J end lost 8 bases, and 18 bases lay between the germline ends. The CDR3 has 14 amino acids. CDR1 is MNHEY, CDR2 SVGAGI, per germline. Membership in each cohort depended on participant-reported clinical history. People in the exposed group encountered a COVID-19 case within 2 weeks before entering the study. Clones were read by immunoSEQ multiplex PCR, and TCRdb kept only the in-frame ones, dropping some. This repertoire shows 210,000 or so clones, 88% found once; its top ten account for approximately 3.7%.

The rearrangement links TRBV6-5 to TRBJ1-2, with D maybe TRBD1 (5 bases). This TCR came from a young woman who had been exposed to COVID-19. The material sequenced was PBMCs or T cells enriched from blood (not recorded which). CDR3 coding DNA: TGTGCCAGCAGTCGGAGCGCGCTAAAGGGGGGCTACACCTTC. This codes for CASSRSALKGGYTF.